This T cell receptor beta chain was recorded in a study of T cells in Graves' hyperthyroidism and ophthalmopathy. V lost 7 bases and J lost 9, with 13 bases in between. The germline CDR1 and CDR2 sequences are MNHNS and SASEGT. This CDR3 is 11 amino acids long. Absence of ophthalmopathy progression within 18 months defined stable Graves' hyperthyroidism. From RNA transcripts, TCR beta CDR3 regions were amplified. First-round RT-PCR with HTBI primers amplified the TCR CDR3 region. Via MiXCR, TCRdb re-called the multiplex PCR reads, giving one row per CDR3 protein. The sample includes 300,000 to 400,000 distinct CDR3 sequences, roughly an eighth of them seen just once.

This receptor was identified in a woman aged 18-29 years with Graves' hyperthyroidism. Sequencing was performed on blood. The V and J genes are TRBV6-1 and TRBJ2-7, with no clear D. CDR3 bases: TGTGCCAGCATACACGGCGGCGGGCAGTACTTC. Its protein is CASIHGGGQYF.